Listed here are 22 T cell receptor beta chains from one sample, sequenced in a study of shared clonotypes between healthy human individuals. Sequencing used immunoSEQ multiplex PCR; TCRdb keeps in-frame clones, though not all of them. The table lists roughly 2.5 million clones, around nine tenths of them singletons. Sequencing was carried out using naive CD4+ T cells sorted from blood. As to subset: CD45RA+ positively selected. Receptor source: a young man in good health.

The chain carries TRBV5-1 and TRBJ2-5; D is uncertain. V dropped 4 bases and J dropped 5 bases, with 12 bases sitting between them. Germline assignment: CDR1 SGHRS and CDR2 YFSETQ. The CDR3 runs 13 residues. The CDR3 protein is CASSIGLGETQYF. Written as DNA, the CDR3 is TGCGCCAGCAGCATCGGGCTGGGGGAGACCCAGTACTTC. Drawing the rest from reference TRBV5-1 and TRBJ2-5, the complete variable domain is KAGVTQTPRYLIKTRGQQVTLSCSPISGHRSVSWYQQTPGQGLQFLFEYFSETQRNKGNFPGRFSGRQFSNSRSEMNVSTLELGDSALYLCASSIGLGETQYFGPGTRLLVL.

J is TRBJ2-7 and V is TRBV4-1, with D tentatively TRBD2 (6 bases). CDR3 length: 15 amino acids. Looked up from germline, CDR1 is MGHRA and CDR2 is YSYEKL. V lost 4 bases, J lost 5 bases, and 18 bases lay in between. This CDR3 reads CASSRNTATSNEQYF. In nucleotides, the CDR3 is TGCGCCAGCAGCCGAAACACGGCGACTAGTAACGAGCAGTACTTC.

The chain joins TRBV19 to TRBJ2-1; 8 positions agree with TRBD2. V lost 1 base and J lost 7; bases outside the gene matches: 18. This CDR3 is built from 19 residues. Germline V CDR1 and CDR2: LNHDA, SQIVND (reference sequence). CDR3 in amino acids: CASSIGTWGIAGGLNEQFF. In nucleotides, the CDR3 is TGTGCCAGTAGTATAGGCACCTGGGGCATCGCGGGAGGTTTGAATGAGCAGTTCTTC.

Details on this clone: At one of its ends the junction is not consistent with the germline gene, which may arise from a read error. The CDR3 loop reads CASSLDGPDQETQYF. As DNA, the CDR3 is TGTGCTAGCAGCTTAGACGGCCCAGACCAAGAGACCCAGTACTTC. V usage is TRBV7-7 and J usage is TRBJ2-5; no reliable D call. CDR3 length equals 15 residues. The germline V gene has CDR1 SSHAT and CDR2 FNYEAQ (reference sequence). Full variable domain (outside the CDR3, taken from reference TRBV7-7 and TRBJ2-5): GAGVSQSPRYKVTKRGQDVTLRCDPISSHATLYWYQQALGQGPEFLTYFNYEAQPDKSGLPSDRFSAERPEGSISTLTIQRTEQRDSAMYRCASSLDGPDQETQYFGPGTRLLVL.

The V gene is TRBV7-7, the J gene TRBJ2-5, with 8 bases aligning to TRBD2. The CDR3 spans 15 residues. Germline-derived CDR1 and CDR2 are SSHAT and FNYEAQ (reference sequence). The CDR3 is CASASVAGGEETQYF. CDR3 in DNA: TGTGCTAGCGCGAGCGTGGCGGGGGGCGAAGAGACCCAGTACTTC.

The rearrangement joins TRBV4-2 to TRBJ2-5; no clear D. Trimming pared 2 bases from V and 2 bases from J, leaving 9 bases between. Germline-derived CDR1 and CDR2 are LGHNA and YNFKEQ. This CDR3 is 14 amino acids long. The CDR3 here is CASSQTVDQETQYF. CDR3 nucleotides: TGTGCCAGCAGCCAAACAGTTGATCAAGAGACCCAGTACTTC.

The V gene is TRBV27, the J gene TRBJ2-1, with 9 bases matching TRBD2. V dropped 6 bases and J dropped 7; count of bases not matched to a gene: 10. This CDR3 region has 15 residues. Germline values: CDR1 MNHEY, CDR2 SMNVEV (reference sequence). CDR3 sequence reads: CASSPMALAGNEQFF. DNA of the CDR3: TGTGCCAGCAGCCCTATGGCGCTAGCGGGGAATGAGCAGTTCTTC.

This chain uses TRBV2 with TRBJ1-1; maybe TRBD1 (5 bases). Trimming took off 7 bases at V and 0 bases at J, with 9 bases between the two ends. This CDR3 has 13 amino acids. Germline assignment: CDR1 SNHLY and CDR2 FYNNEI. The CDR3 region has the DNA TGTGCCAGCAAGACAGTCATGAACACTGAAGCTTTCTTT. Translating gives CASKTVMNTEAFF.

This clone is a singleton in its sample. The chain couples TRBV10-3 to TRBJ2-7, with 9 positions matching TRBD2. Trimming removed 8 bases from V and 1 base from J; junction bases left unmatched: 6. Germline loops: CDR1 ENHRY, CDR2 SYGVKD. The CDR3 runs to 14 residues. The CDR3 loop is CAIQSGGQSYEQYF. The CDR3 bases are TGTGCCATCCAGAGCGGGGGGCAATCCTACGAGCAGTACTTC.

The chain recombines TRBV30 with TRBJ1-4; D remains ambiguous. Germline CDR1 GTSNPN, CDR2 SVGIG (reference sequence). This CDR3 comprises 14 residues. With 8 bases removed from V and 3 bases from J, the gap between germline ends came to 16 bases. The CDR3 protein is CAGREGSANEKLFF. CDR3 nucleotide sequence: TGTGCCGGTCGGGAGGGCTCGGCTAATGAAAAACTGTTTTTT.

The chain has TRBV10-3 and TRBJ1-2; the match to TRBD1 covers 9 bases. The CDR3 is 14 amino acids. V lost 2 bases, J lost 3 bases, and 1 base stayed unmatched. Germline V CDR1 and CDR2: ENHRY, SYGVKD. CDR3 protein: CAISETGGDYGYTF. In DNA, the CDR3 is TGTGCCATCAGTGAGACAGGGGGCGACTATGGCTACACCTTC.

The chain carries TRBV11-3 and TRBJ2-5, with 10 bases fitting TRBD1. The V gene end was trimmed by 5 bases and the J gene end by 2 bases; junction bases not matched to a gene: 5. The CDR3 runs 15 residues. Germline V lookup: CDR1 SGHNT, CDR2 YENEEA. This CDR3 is CASSLGQGVQETQYF. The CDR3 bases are TGTGCCAGCAGCCTCGGACAGGGGGTTCAAGAGACCCAGTACTTC.

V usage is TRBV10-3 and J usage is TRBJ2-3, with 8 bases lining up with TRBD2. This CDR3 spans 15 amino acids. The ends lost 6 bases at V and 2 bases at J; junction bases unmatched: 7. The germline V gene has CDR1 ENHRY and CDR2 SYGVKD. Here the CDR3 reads CAISSGLEDTDTQYF. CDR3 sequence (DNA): TGTGCCATCAGCTCGGGACTAGAGGACACAGATACGCAGTATTTT.

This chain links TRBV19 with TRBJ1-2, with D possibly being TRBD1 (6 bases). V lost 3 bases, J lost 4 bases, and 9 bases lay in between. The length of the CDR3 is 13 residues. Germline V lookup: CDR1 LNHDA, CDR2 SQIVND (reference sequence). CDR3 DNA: TGTGCCAGTAGTATGGACAGCCTCTATGGCTACACCTTC. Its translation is CASSMDSLYGYTF.

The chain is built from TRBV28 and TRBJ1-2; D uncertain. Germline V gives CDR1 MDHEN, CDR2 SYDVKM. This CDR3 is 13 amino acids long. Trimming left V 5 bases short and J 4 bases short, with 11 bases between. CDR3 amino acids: CASSPGPVYGYTF. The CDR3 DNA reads TGTGCCAGCAGTCCCGGGCCGGTCTATGGCTACACCTTC.

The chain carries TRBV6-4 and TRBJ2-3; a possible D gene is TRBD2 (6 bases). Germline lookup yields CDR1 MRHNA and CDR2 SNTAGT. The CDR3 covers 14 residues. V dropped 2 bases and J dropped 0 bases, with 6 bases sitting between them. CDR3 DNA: TGTGCCAGCAGTGACGGGACTAGCACAGATACGCAGTATTTT. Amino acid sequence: CASSDGTSTDTQYF.

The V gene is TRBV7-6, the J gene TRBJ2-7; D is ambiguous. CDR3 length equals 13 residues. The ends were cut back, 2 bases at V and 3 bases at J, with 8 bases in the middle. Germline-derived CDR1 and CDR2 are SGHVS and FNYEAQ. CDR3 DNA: TGTGCCAGCAGCTTAAAGTCAGGCTACGAGCAGTACTTC. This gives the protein CASSLKSGYEQYF.

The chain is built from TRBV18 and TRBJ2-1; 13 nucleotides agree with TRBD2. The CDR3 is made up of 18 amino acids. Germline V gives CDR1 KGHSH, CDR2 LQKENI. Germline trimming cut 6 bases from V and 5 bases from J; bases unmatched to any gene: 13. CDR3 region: CASSSGTSGMWTHNEQFF. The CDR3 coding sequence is TGTGCCAGCTCGTCCGGGACTAGCGGGATGTGGACCCACAATGAGCAGTTCTTC.

The CDR3 DNA follows: TGCGCCAGCAGCCAAGATCTCTACGGAGTCTATGGCTACACCTTC. The encoded protein is CASSQDLYGVYGYTF. The chain is built from TRBV4-3 and TRBJ1-2; no firm D call. Trimming removed 0 bases from V and 4 bases from J, with 12 bases in between. The CDR3 sequence is 15 residues long. The V gene's germline CDR1 is LGHNA and CDR2 YSLEER.

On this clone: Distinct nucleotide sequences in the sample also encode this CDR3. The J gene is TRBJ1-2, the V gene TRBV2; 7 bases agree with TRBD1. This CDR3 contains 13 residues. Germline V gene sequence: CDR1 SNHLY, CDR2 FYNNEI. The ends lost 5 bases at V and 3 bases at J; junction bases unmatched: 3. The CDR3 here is CASSSDRDYGYTF. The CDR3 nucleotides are TGTGCCAGCAGTTCTGACAGGGACTATGGCTACACCTTC.

The CDR3 bases are TGTGCCGTAAGCAGAAACATGAACACTGAAGCTTTCTTT. Amino acids: CAVSRNMNTEAFF. The rearrangement uses TRBV10-3 and TRBJ1-1, with D uncertain. The CDR3 length is 13 residues. CDR1 and CDR2 from the germline V gene are ENHRY and SYGVKD. V gave up 11 bases and J gave up 0 bases, with 13 bases separating them.

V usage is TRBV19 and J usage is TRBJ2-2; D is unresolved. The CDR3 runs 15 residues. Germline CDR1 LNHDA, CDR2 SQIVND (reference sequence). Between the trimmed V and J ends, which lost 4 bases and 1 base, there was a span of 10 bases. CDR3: CASSKVTLNTGELFF. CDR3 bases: TGTGCCAGTAGTAAGGTGACTTTGAACACCGGGGAGCTGTTTTTT. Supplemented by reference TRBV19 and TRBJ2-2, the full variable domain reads DGGITQSPKYLFRKEGQNVTLSCEQNLNHDAMYWYRQDPGQGLRLIYYSQIVNDFQKGDIAEGYSVSREKKESFPLTVTSAQKNPTAFYLCASSKVTLNTGELFFGEGSRLTVL.